Each of the 27 T cell receptor beta chains below was sequenced from the same sample in a study of shared clonotypes between healthy human individuals. CD8 cells classed as naive were CD45RO-negative and positively selected for CCR7, excluding terminally differentiated effector memory CD45RA+ cells. The data were produced by immunoSEQ multiplex PCR, yet TCRdb's version contains in-frame clones alone and is incomplete. The sample yields 2 million to 2.5 million clones, around 96% seen once. The specimen was naive CD8+ T cells sorted from blood. The receptor source for this set is a man between 18 and 29 years old in good health.

The chain has TRBV6-6 and TRBJ2-3; D call uncertain. There are 13 residues in the CDR3. CDR1 is MNHNY, CDR2 SVGAGI, per germline (reference sequence). The ends were cut back, 2 bases at V and 3 bases at J, with 6 bases in the middle. CDR3: CASSYIRTDTQYF. CDR3 nucleotides: TGTGCCAGCAGTTACATCAGGACAGATACGCAGTATTTT.

V usage is TRBV21-1 and J usage is TRBJ1-1. TRBV21-1 is reported as a pseudogene. The CDR3 runs to 16 residues. In nucleotides, the CDR3 is TGTGCCAGCATCCGTGCCGGGGCAGGAGCGAACACTGAAGCTTTCTTT. It translates to CASIRAGAGANTEAFF.

This chain uses TRBV5-4 with TRBJ2-5, with 7 positions matching TRBD1. Per germline, CDR1 SGHNT and CDR2 YYREEE (reference sequence). J gave up 3 bases and V 1 base, and 9 bases lay outside the gene matches. CDR3 length: 16 amino acids. The chain's CDR3 is CASSLTGARLKETQYF. The CDR3 bases are TGTGCCAGCAGCTTGACAGGGGCGAGGCTAAAAGAGACCCAGTACTTC.

CDR3 bases: TGTGCCAGCAGCTTGGGTTTCACAGGGACCATATATTATGGCTACACCTTC. Translating it yields CASSLGFTGTIYYGYTF. This sequence joins TRBV5-8 and TRBJ1-2; possibly TRBD1 for D (6 bases). This CDR3 comprises 17 residues. CDR1 SGHTS and CDR2 YDEGEE come from the germline V gene. The ends were cut back, 0 bases at V and 5 bases at J, with 20 bases in the middle.

A note on this clone: In the same sample, other DNA sequences code for this CDR3. The rearrangement joins TRBV27 to TRBJ2-7; D might be TRBD1 (5 bases). Germline V gives CDR1 MNHEY, CDR2 SMNVEV (reference sequence). This CDR3 region has 13 residues. Between the trimmed V and J ends, which lost 2 bases and 3 bases, there was a span of 8 bases. CDR3 region: CASSLGADYEQYF. CDR3 nucleotide sequence: TGTGCCAGCAGTTTAGGGGCCGACTACGAGCAGTACTTC.

On this clone: The same CDR3 also results from other DNA sequences found in this sample. The chain employs TRBV4-1 and TRBJ2-3; no firm D call. V was pared by 1 base and J by 1 base, with 9 bases between. The CDR3 covers 15 residues. Germline V gene data show CDR1 as MGHRA and CDR2 as YSYEKL. The CDR3 reads CASSQGVFGTDTQYF. The CDR3 region has the DNA TGCGCCAGCAGCCAAGGAGTTTTCGGCACAGATACGCAGTATTTT.

Concerning this clone itself: Other DNA sequences in this sample translate to the same CDR3. The J gene is TRBJ2-3, the V gene TRBV7-9; 7 bases align to TRBD2. V lost 1 base, J lost 4 bases, and 2 bases stayed unmatched. This CDR3 spans 14 amino acids. Germline V lookup: CDR1 SEHNR, CDR2 FQNEAQ (reference sequence). The CDR3 nucleotides read TGTGCCAGCAGCTTAGGACTAGCTGCAGATACGCAGTATTTT. Its protein product is CASSLGLAADTQYF.

On this clone itself: Within the sample, other DNA sequences also encode this same CDR3. The rearrangement joins TRBV9 to TRBJ1-4; D is perhaps TRBD1 (5 bases). The ends were cut back, 0 bases at V and 7 bases at J, with 13 bases in the middle. CDR1 SGDLS and CDR2 YYNGEE come from the germline V gene. There are 15 residues in the CDR3. The CDR3 reads CASSVDWGLGEKLFF. The DNA for the CDR3 is TGTGCCAGCAGCGTAGACTGGGGACTCGGTGAAAAACTGTTTTTT.

The chain is built from TRBV27 and TRBJ2-2; the D is unclear. Trimming removed 6 bases from V and 8 bases from J, with 10 bases in between. From germline, CDR1 is MNHEY and CDR2 SMNVEV (reference sequence). The CDR3 totals 12 residues. This chain's CDR3 is CASRDFGGELFF. CDR3 sequence (DNA): TGTGCCAGCAGAGACTTTGGGGGGGAGCTGTTTTTT.

About this clone itself: The same CDR3 is also encoded by other DNA sequences in this sample. This chain uses TRBV30 with TRBJ2-7, with D hard to call. V was trimmed by 1 base and J by 0 bases, leaving 4 bases between them. The length of the CDR3 is 12 residues. The V gene's germline CDR1 is GTSNPN and CDR2 SVGIG (reference sequence). CDR3: CAWSGLSYEQYF. The CDR3, as DNA: TGTGCCTGGAGTGGCCTCTCCTACGAGCAGTACTTC.

The chain has TRBV30 and TRBJ2-5; D is perhaps TRBD2 (6 bases). The ends were cut back, 0 bases at V and 2 bases at J, with 10 bases in the middle. Germline V CDR1 and CDR2: GTSNPN, SVGIG (reference sequence). The CDR3 totals 14 residues. The CDR3 loop is CAWSVWRDQETQYF. CDR3 DNA sequence: TGTGCCTGGAGTGTATGGCGGGATCAAGAGACCCAGTACTTC.

The chain uses TRBV6-5 and TRBJ2-2; no clear D gene. The CDR3 contains 14 residues. V gave up 6 bases and J gave up 5 bases, with 13 bases separating them. Germline V CDR1 and CDR2: MNHEY, SVGAGI. CDR3 sequence reads: CASRDPWGTGELFF. CDR3 DNA sequence: TGTGCCAGCAGGGACCCATGGGGAACCGGGGAGCTGTTTTTT.

This sequence joins TRBV2 and TRBJ1-2, with TRBD1 matching over 10 bases. Trimming at V came to 8 bases and at J to 2 bases, leaving 14 bases not matched to a gene. Germline values: CDR1 SNHLY, CDR2 FYNNEI. This CDR3 spans 17 amino acids. DNA of the CDR3: TGTGCCAGCCGCGAGCTTAATGACAGGGGGCGAAACTATGGCTACACCTTC. Residues: CASRELNDRGRNYGYTF.

The chain couples TRBV19 to TRBJ2-7; no clear D. Per germline, CDR1 LNHDA and CDR2 SQIVND (reference sequence). The CDR3 runs to 15 residues. Trimming pared 3 bases from V and 2 bases from J, leaving 14 bases between. The CDR3 coding sequence is TGTGCCAGTAGTATTTACGCCGATACCACCTACGAGCAGTACTTC. Translated: CASSIYADTTYEQYF.

The chain uses TRBV6-1 and TRBJ2-1; D is unclear. Trimming stripped 5 bases from V and 6 bases from J, with 8 bases between. The CDR3 length is 12 residues. Germline CDR1 and CDR2: MNHNS and SASEGT. CDR3 nucleotide sequence: TGTGCCAGCAGTAAGGACGGCAATGAGCAGTTCTTC. The encoded protein is CASSKDGNEQFF.

The chain has TRBV6-6 and TRBJ1-1, with D possibly being TRBD1 (5 bases). From germline, CDR1 is MNHNY and CDR2 SVGAGI (reference sequence). The CDR3 extends over 13 amino acids. V was clipped by 6 bases and J by 6 bases, with 14 bases between them. CDR3 loop: CASSPQGVAEAFF. The CDR3 DNA follows: TGTGCCAGCAGCCCCCAAGGGGTTGCTGAAGCTTTCTTT.

In regard to this clone: This sample also contains other DNA sequences that code for the same CDR3. This rearrangement joins TRBV6-5 to TRBJ1-1; a weak D match, TRBD1 (5 bases). The V end lost 1 base, the J end lost 2 bases, and 8 bases lay between the germline ends. Germline assignment: CDR1 MNHEY and CDR2 SVGAGI. The CDR3 sequence is 14 residues long. CDR3 in DNA: TGTGCCAGCAGTTACTTGGGGGTAAACACTGAAGCTTTCTTT. This sequence encodes CASSYLGVNTEAFF.

This chain joins TRBV6-1 and TRBJ2-7, with D unclear. Germline CDR1 MNHNS, CDR2 SASEGT. This CDR3 region has 10 residues. Trimming cost V 7 bases and J 5 bases, with 6 bases left between them. The chain's CDR3 is CASNADEQYF. Written as DNA, the CDR3 is TGTGCCAGCAACGCGGACGAGCAGTACTTC.

The CDR3 DNA reads as TGTGCCAGCAGCTTGGCCTGGGGACTAGCGGGGGGAAGCTCCTACAATGAGCAGTTCTTC. Protein product: CASSLAWGLAGGSSYNEQFF. The V gene is TRBV5-4, the J gene TRBJ2-1; 15 positions agree with TRBD2. With V trimmed by 0 bases and J by 0 bases, 7 bases remained unmatched. From germline, CDR1 is SGHNT and CDR2 YYREEE (reference sequence). The CDR3 length is 20 residues.

The rearrangement joins TRBV30 to TRBJ1-4; no clear D. With 7 bases removed from V and 0 bases from J, the gap between germline ends came to 15 bases. This CDR3 has 15 amino acids. Germline assignment: CDR1 GTSNPN and CDR2 SVGIG (reference sequence). The DNA of the CDR3 is TGTGCCTCCAACCCAGGAGCCACAACTAATGAAAAACTGTTTTTT. Encoded protein: CASNPGATTNEKLFF.

This chain joins TRBV27 and TRBJ2-1, with TRBD2 identical over 10 bases. Germline V gives CDR1 MNHEY, CDR2 SMNVEV (reference sequence). The CDR3 consists of 16 residues. With V trimmed by 2 bases and J by 4 bases, 5 bases remained unmatched. The CDR3 sequence is CASSLEPAGGYNEQFF. In DNA form, the CDR3 reads TGTGCCAGCAGTTTAGAGCCAGCGGGGGGGTACAATGAGCAGTTCTTC.

This chain links TRBV4-1 with TRBJ2-7; 7 nucleotides align to TRBD2. With 0 bases clipped from V and 7 bases from J, the junction kept 9 bases outside the gene matches. Germline values: CDR1 MGHRA, CDR2 YSYEKL. This CDR3 has 15 residues. CDR3 residues: CASSQDSGVPREQYF. The CDR3 DNA reads TGCGCCAGCAGCCAAGACAGCGGGGTCCCCAGGGAGCAGTACTTC.

This rearrangement joins TRBV27 to TRBJ2-1, with 9 bases aligning to TRBD1. The CDR3 is 16 residues long. The V gene end was trimmed by 7 bases and the J gene end by 2 bases; junction bases not matched to a gene: 9. Germline values: CDR1 MNHEY, CDR2 SMNVEV (reference sequence). The chain's CDR3 is CASTQGTGRTYNEQFF. CDR3 sequence (DNA): TGTGCCAGCACCCAAGGGACAGGGCGGACCTACAATGAGCAGTTCTTC.

For the CDR3, the DNA is TGTGCCAGCAGTGAATTTGGTAATCTCTACGAGCAGTACTTC. It translates to CASSEFGNLYEQYF. V is TRBV6-1 and J is TRBJ2-7; D is uncertain. Germline-derived CDR1 and CDR2 are MNHNS and SASEGT. The CDR3 sequence is 14 residues long. The V end lost 2 bases, the J end lost 3 bases, and 11 bases lay between the germline ends.

About this clone itself: Within the sample, other DNA sequences also encode this same CDR3. The chain couples TRBV19 to TRBJ2-7; D unresolved. The V gene's germline CDR1 is LNHDA and CDR2 SQIVND (reference sequence). The V gene lost 5 bases and the J gene lost 0 bases, with 8 bases spanning the gap. CDR3 length equals 13 residues. The CDR3 sequence is CASSSAASYEQYF. The CDR3 bases are TGTGCCAGTAGTTCTGCAGCCTCCTACGAGCAGTACTTC.

The rearrangement joins TRBV11-2 to TRBJ2-1, with 11 bases fitting TRBD2. CDR3 length equals 19 residues. Trimming cost V 5 bases and J 3 bases; bases outside gene matches: 15. Germline V gives CDR1 SGHAT, CDR2 FQNNGV. In DNA, the CDR3 is TGTGCCAGCAGCCGGGGACTAGCGGAACCCGCTATTATCTACAATGAGCAGTTCTTC. Encoded protein: CASSRGLAEPAIIYNEQFF. Full variable domain (remainder filled in from reference TRBV11-2 and TRBJ2-1): EAGVAQSPRYKIIEKRQSVAFWCNPISGHATLYWYQQILGQGPKLLIQFQNNGVVDDSQLPKDRFSAERLKGVDSTLKIQPAKLEDSAVYLCASSRGLAEPAIIYNEQFFGPGTRLTVL.

The chain joins TRBV11-2 to TRBJ2-7, with 9 positions matching TRBD1. There are 14 residues in the CDR3. Germline V CDR1 and CDR2: SGHAT, FQNNGV. With V trimmed by 5 bases and J by 2 bases, 4 bases remained unmatched. The DNA for the CDR3 is TGTGCCAGCAGCGTCCGGGACAGGGCCTACGAGCAGTACTTC. Its translation: CASSVRDRAYEQYF.